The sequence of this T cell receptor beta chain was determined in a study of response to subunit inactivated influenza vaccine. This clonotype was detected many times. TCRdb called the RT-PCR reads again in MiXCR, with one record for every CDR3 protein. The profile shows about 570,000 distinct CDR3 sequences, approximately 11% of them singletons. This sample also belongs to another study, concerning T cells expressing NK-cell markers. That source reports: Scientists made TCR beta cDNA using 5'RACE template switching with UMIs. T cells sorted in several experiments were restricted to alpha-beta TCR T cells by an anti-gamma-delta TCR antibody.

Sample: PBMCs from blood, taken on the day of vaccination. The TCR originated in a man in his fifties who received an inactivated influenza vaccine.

The CDR3 spells CASSLSGGGTETQYF. The CDR3 coding sequence is TGTGCCAGCAGTTTAAGCGGCGGTGGGACAGAGACCCAGTACTTC. This rearrangement joins TRBV28 to TRBJ2-5; D possibly matches TRBD1 or TRBD2 (5 bases each). Germline CDR1 and CDR2: MDHEN and SYDVKM. The germline V and J ends were trimmed by 2 bases and 4 bases, with 14 bases remaining between them. The CDR3 covers 15 residues.